This T cell receptor beta chain was captured in a study of T cells after posttransplantation cyclophosphamide. Generated by immunoSEQ multiplex PCR, the TCRdb table keeps only in-frame clones and is missing some. This sample has 40,000 to 60,000 clones, each found more than once. CDR3 size: 15 residues. Between the trimmed V and J ends, which lost 0 bases and 4 bases, there was a span of 13 bases. Germline values: CDR1 SGHRS, CDR2 YFSETQ. The study, taken as a whole, reports: Donor-recipient repertoire similarity was low at 1-2 months, rising over year one.

This clone was seen ten or more times. Its antigen remains unidentified. Sample: PBMCs. The genes are TRBV5-1 and TRBJ1-2, with TRBD1 as a possible D gene (6 bases). The source of this sequence is a man between 40 and 49 years old in good health, CMV-negative, and a related stem cell transplant donor. The chain's CDR3 is CASSLEGTSVYGYTF. The CDR3 DNA follows: TGCGCCAGCAGCTTGGAAGGGACATCAGTCTATGGCTACACCTTC.